This TCR beta chain appears in the sequencing data of a study of blood T cell repertoires in COVID-19. Study overall: PBMCs, B-cell-depleted T cells, or T cells were the source of the cDNA or gDNA that made up the material.

Under the authors' procedure: Reference gene primers were amplified, and this amplification served to estimate nucleated cell counts. Only in-frame clones appear in the TCRdb table, and some are missing; sequencing was by immunoSEQ multiplex PCR. That table gives V, J and clone size, and the DNA gave D and trimming. Here the sample spans some 130,000 clones, about nine tenths being singletons. CDR1 and CDR2 (germline): MNHEY, SVGAGI. CDR3 length: 12 amino acids. Trimming took off 6 bases at V and 11 bases at J, with 16 bases between the two ends. Material: peripheral blood. The chain recombines TRBV6-5 with TRBJ1-1; D gene ambiguous. The source of this sequence is a man aged 45 to 65 with acute or convalescent COVID-19. In DNA form, the CDR3 reads TGTGCCAGCAGCTCGACACCCCTGACCGCTTTCTTT. The encoded protein is CASSSTPLTAFF.